A single sample gave rise to the 20 T cell receptor beta chains below, sequenced in a study of CD8+CD57+ T cells in acquired aplastic anemia. Genomic DNA acted as the template from which TCR beta VDJ combination and CDR3 sequence profiling were carried out. TCRdb reanalysed the reads using MiXCR and keeps one entry per CDR3 protein. The table lists fewer than 200,000 distinct CDR3 sequences, 35% to 55% of them singletons. The sample consisted of sorted CD4+, CD8+, or CD8+CD57+ T cells (not recorded which) from PBMCs. The receptors come from a human donor in good health.

At least ten counts were recorded for this clonotype. The chain has TRBV25-1 and TRBJ2-3, with a tentative D call TRBD1 (6 bases). This CDR3 has 15 residues. Per germline, CDR1 MGHDK and CDR2 SYGVNS. V was trimmed by 5 bases and J by 2 bases, leaving 14 bases between them. The CDR3 coding sequence is TGTGCCAGCAGTCTATTAGGGGGATTCACAGATACGCAGTATTTT. Amino acids: CASSLLGGFTDTQYF.

The chain uses TRBV2 and TRBJ1-2; D is possibly TRBD1 (6 bases). This CDR3 is 12 amino acids long. With 8 bases removed from V and 6 bases from J, the gap between germline ends came to 13 bases. Germline CDR1 SNHLY, CDR2 FYNNEI. CDR3 region: CASVKGVNGYTF. CDR3 nucleotides: TGTGCCAGCGTAAAGGGGGTGAATGGCTACACCTTC.

This clonotype appeared many times. The gene calls are TRBV25-1 and TRBJ2-2, with TRBD1 matching 10 bases. V lost 7 bases and J lost 0; bases outside the gene matches: 11. The V gene's germline CDR1 is MGHDK and CDR2 SYGVNS. This CDR3 is built from 18 residues. The CDR3 protein is CASTPPTGQGSNTGELFF. The CDR3 bases are TGTGCCAGCACCCCCCCCACGGGACAGGGGTCGAACACCGGGGAGCTGTTTTTT.

The CDR3 sequence: CASSLEYRTVKETQYF. The CDR3 DNA follows: TGTGCCAGCAGCTTAGAGTACAGGACAGTGAAAGAGACCCAGTACTTC. This chain links TRBV7-9 with TRBJ2-5; tentatively, D is TRBD1 (6 bases). The CDR3 has 16 residues. Trimming cost V 1 base and J 3 bases, with 15 bases left between them. CDR1 and CDR2 (germline): SEHNR, FQNEAQ (reference sequence). Supplemented by reference TRBV7-9 and TRBJ2-5, the full variable domain reads DTGVSQNPRHKITKRGQNVTFRCDPISEHNRLYWYRQTLGQGPEFLTYFQNEAQLEKSRLLSDRFSAERPKGSFSTLEIQRTEQGDSAMYLCASSLEYRTVKETQYFGPGTRLLVL.

With respect to this clonotype: This sequence may be a read error, since a much larger clone differs from it by one base. The chain employs TRBV5-4 and TRBJ2-7; 8 bases agree with TRBD2. This CDR3 is built from 15 residues. CDR1 is SGHNT and CDR2 is YYREEE in the germline V gene (reference sequence). The CDR3 nucleotides read TGTGCCGGCAGCTTGGATACTAGCGGACCCTACGAGCAGTACTTC. This gives the protein CAGSLDTSGPYEQYF.

The chain has TRBV20-1 and TRBJ2-3; 10 nucleotides align to TRBD2. Germline loops: CDR1 DFQATT, CDR2 SNEGSKA (reference sequence). The V segment lost 5 bases and the J segment 0 bases; nucleotides outside the gene matches: 5. The CDR3 is 15 residues long. CDR3: CSAERTSGSTDTQYF. In DNA form, the CDR3 reads TGCAGTGCTGAGAGGACTAGCGGAAGCACAGATACGCAGTATTTT.

This chain connects TRBV19 to TRBJ1-2, with TRBD1 as a possible D gene (6 bases). V was clipped by 7 bases and J by 9 bases, with 12 bases between them. Germline V gene data show CDR1 as LNHDA and CDR2 as SQIVND (reference sequence). This CDR3 is built from 11 residues. The DNA for the CDR3 is TGTGCCAGTACGGGCAGGGGCCGCTACACCTTC. This encodes CASTGRGRYTF.

This clonotype has ten or more counts. The chain employs TRBV2 and TRBJ2-3; 14 bases line up with TRBD2. The germline gives CDR1 SNHLY, CDR2 FYNNEI. V lost 3 bases to trimming and J lost 5 bases; unmatched junction nucleotides: 7. The CDR3 loop spans 17 amino acids. The chain's CDR3 is CASSDPTSGGAKDTQYF. CDR3 bases: TGTGCCAGCAGTGACCCGACTAGCGGGGGGGCCAAAGATACGCAGTATTTT.

Only one count was recorded for this clonotype. V usage is TRBV24-1 and J usage is TRBJ2-5, with D unresolved. Germline CDR1 and CDR2: KGHDR and SFDVKD. V was shortened by 1 base and J by 0 bases, with 8 bases between the two germline ends. The CDR3 is made up of 15 amino acids. CDR3 sequence (DNA): TGTGCCACCAGTGATTTCCCCAAGTACCAAGAGACCCAGTACTTC. It codes for CATSDFPKYQETQYF.

V gene TRBV15 combines with J gene TRBJ1-5; a weak D match, TRBD1 (5 bases). CDR1 and CDR2 from the germline V gene are LNHNV and YYDKDF (reference sequence). The CDR3 contains 15 residues. The V and J ends lost 1 base and 4 bases respectively, with 11 bases between them. CDR3 protein: CATSRARGENQPQHF. Here the CDR3 DNA reads TGTGCCACCAGCAGAGCGAGAGGGGAAAATCAGCCCCAGCATTTT. The whole variable domain, filled in from reference TRBV15 and TRBJ1-5, reads DAMVIQNPRYQVTQFGKPVTLSCSQTLNHNVMYWYQQKSSQAPKLLFHYYDKDFNNEADTPDNFQSRRPNTSFCFLDIRSPGLGDTAMYLCATSRARGENQPQHFGDGTRLSIL.

At least ten counts were recorded for this clonotype. The rearrangement joins TRBV20-1 to TRBJ2-3; 11 nucleotides agree with TRBD2. The V and J ends lost 2 bases and 6 bases, in that order; junction bases with no gene match: 16. The germline V gene has CDR1 DFQATT and CDR2 SNEGSKA (reference sequence). There are 18 residues in the CDR3. CDR3 sequence: CSARLASGGQIRVDTQYF. The CDR3 DNA reads as TGCAGTGCTAGACTCGCTAGCGGGGGGCAGATTCGCGTGGATACGCAGTATTTT.

For this clonotype: A much more abundant neighbour one base away suggests this may be a read error. The genes are TRBV20-1 and TRBJ1-1; TRBD1 aligns across 7 bases. CDR1 and CDR2 (germline): DFQATT, SNEGSKA (reference sequence). This CDR3 has 14 amino acids. The CDR3 region is CGARGRDRGTEAFF. CDR3 coding DNA: TGCGGTGCTAGGGGCCGGGACAGAGGGACTGAAGCTTTCTTT.

The V and J genes are TRBV7-9 and TRBJ2-7; TRBD2 matches at 8 bases. The CDR3 loop spans 13 amino acids. The J segment lost 4 bases and the V segment lost 2 bases, leaving 1 base of the junction unmatched. Germline CDR1 is SEHNR and CDR2 is FQNEAQ (reference sequence). CDR3 nucleotides: TGTGCCAGCAGCTTAAGCGGGGGATACGAGCAGTACTTC. Protein sequence: CASSLSGGYEQYF.

This clonotype was picked up many times. The chain joins TRBV2 to TRBJ2-3; weak D call: TRBD1 (6 bases). This CDR3 has 14 residues. V was pared by 6 bases and J by 2 bases, with 12 bases between. Per germline, CDR1 SNHLY and CDR2 FYNNEI. This CDR3 is CASRDGQLTDTQYF. DNA of the CDR3: TGTGCCAGCAGGGACGGACAGCTCACAGATACGCAGTATTTT.

The sample holds many counts of this clonotype. The chain uses TRBV2 and TRBJ2-3; D unresolved. The ends were cut back, 3 bases at V and 3 bases at J, with 7 bases in the middle. This CDR3 has 13 amino acids. The germline V gene encodes CDR1 SNHLY and CDR2 FYNNEI. CDR3 loop: CASSDGRTDTQYF. For the CDR3, the DNA is TGTGCCAGCAGTGATGGTCGAACAGATACGCAGTATTTT.

This clonotype came up many times. The chain employs TRBV24-1 and TRBJ2-7; the D gene could be TRBD1 or TRBD2 (5 bases each). Trimming left V 1 base short and J 10 bases short, with 16 bases between. The CDR3 extends over 14 amino acids. CDR1 and CDR2 from the germline V gene are KGHDR and SFDVKD. The CDR3 sequence is CATSDFGAPDLQYF. CDR3 in DNA: TGTGCCACCAGTGATTTTGGGGCGCCGGACTTACAGTACTTC.

On this clonotype itself: One junction end disagrees with the germline gene, perhaps due to a read error. The rearrangement joins TRBV15 to TRBJ2-1, with 13 bases identical to TRBD2. CDR3 length equals 15 residues. Germline-derived CDR1 and CDR2 are LNHNV and YYDKDF (reference sequence). In DNA form, the CDR3 reads TGTGCCACCAGCAGAGGACTAGCGGGGGGCCATGAGCAGCTCTTC. This gives the protein CATSRGLAGGHEQLF.

DNA for the CDR3: TGTGCCAGCAAAAGCGACCTAAGCTCCTACGAGCAGTACTTC. As protein: CASKSDLSSYEQYF. The J gene is TRBJ2-7, the V gene TRBV2; D is undetermined. Looked up from germline, CDR1 is SNHLY and CDR2 is FYNNEI. V shed 7 bases and J shed 0 bases, with 13 bases lying between them. The CDR3 loop spans 14 amino acids. Complete variable domain (other parts from reference TRBV2 and TRBJ2-7): EPEVTQTPSHQVTQMGQEVILRCVPISNHLYFYWYRQILGQKVEFLVSFYNNEISEKSEIFDDQFSVERPDGSNFTLKIRSTKLEDSAMYFCASKSDLSSYEQYFGPGTRLTVT.

This chain connects TRBV7-6 to TRBJ1-6, with D tentatively TRBD1 (6 bases). This CDR3 region has 16 residues. Germline assignment: CDR1 SGHVS and CDR2 FNYEAQ. Trimming shortened V by 4 bases and J by 9 bases, and 19 bases separated the two germline ends. The CDR3: CASSSEGRGNGSPLHF. Written as DNA, the CDR3 is TGTGCCAGCAGCTCGGAGGGCAGGGGTAATGGTTCACCCCTCCACTTT.

This chain connects TRBV5-4 to TRBJ2-5, with TRBD1 identical over 10 bases. In germline, CDR1 is SGHNT, CDR2 YYREEE (reference sequence). Losses at the gene ends were 0 bases for V and 7 bases for J; bases not matched to a gene: 6. This CDR3 is built from 15 residues. The CDR3 nucleotides read TGTGCCAGCAGCTTGGGGGACAGGGGACAATGGACCCAGTACTTC. Its protein product is CASSLGDRGQWTQYF.